The 4 T cell receptor beta chains given below trace back to one sample, sequenced in a study of cytomegalovirus exposure and HLA in healthy donors. TCRdb keeps only in-frame clones here, not all; method: immunoSEQ multiplex PCR. The repertoire holds about 180,000 clones, around 85% seen once, with approximately 15% in the top ten. Sequenced material: PBMCs. These receptors all come from a man in his late teens or twenties in good health and CMV-seropositive.

The chain carries TRBV2 and TRBJ2-1, with TRBD2 matching 10 bases. The ends lost 5 bases at V and 6 bases at J; junction bases unmatched: 13. Per germline, CDR1 SNHLY and CDR2 FYNNEI. CDR3 length: 17 residues. The CDR3 spells CASSRPNRAGGSNEQFF. The CDR3, as DNA: TGTGCCAGCAGTAGACCAAACCGAGCGGGAGGGAGCAATGAGCAGTTCTTC.

The V call is TRBV4-1, the J call TRBJ2-2; 10 nucleotides agree with TRBD1. Germline loops: CDR1 MGHRA, CDR2 YSYEKL. The V segment lost 3 bases and the J segment 7 bases; nucleotides outside the gene matches: 8. CDR3 size: 16 residues. DNA of the CDR3: TGCGCCAGCAGCCAGTCTCGACAGGGGGCTTACGGGGAGCTGTTTTTT. It translates to CASSQSRQGAYGELFF.

The rearrangement joins TRBV18 to TRBJ1-2; D ambiguous. The CDR3 loop spans 15 amino acids. Trimming left V 3 bases short and J 0 bases short, with 11 bases between. Per the germline V gene, CDR1 is KGHSH and CDR2 is LQKENI. The CDR3 DNA follows: TGTGCCAGCTCACCCCGGGAGGCAACTAACTATGGCTACACCTTC. Protein product: CASSPREATNYGYTF.

The gene calls are TRBV2 and TRBJ1-2; the match to TRBD1 covers 8 bases. Germline trimming cut 4 bases from V and 5 bases from J; bases unmatched to any gene: 18. The CDR3 covers 18 residues. The germline CDR1 and CDR2 sequences are SNHLY and FYNNEI. The CDR3 DNA reads as TGTGCCAGCAGTGCCCTAAGAGGCACCGACAGGGGTTATTATGGCTACACCTTC. It codes for CASSALRGTDRGYYGYTF.